This T cell receptor (beta chain) was recorded in a study of cytomegalovirus exposure and HLA in healthy donors (dated by TCRdb to about 2017). In terms of the full investigation: An earlier analysis of fewer than 750 of the donors reported under 300 Gb of sequence data and 90 million to 120 million unique TCR beta sequences obtained from around 190 million T cells. An early release that covered approximately 600 HLA-typed donors contained approximately 300 gigabases of sequencing data and around 80 million unique TCR sequences. The genetic ancestry cluster associated with self-reported Caucasian donors included 65% to 90% of the approximately 400 genotyped donors. The aim of the study was to test whether cataloging public T cell receptors could identify signatures of past pathogen exposure. Using immunosequencing, the study profiled T cell repertoires from 500 to 800 subjects and related those repertoires to cytomegalovirus serostatus. Besides the first cohort of approximately 670 subjects, a separate validation cohort made up of around 120 different subjects was used. To predict cytomegalovirus infection status, the study combined high-throughput TCR immunosequencing, statistical association of individual TCRs with disease status, and machine learning. A later analysis re-analyzed previously published TCR beta repertoires from approximately 670 donors and added high-resolution HLA genotyping to study TCR occurrence patterns. Rather than using new phenotypic data, the later analysis identified candidate immune exposures from TCR beta sequences and from how often those sequences occurred across donors. To decide whether each TCR beta V gene segment behaved as functional or pseudogenic, an earlier analysis of some 540 of the donors relied on high-throughput TCR beta sequencing. Alongside the repertoire data, information on donor age, sex, ethnicity and CMV serostatus was compiled. A later genetic analysis took genome-wide SNP genotypes for about three fifths of the 666 donors and used that subset as a discovery cohort. Every discovery cohort repertoire had been produced on one sequencing platform. HLA typing covered class I and class II loci at four-digit resolution. The number of donors typed differed by locus, with 629-630 for A, B, C, DRB1 and DQB1, approximately 500 for DQA1, 600 to 610 for DPA1, and about 450 for DPB1. Because of strong linkage in the cohort, roughly five DR-DQ haplotypes were treated as single units for association and clustering. Among approximately 370 genotyped donors of the cohort, an average of around 250,000 unique TCR beta nucleotide sequences was sequenced per donor, of which roughly 17% were non-productive.

Preparation of the library involved the immunoSEQ multiplex PCR assay. For the multiplex PCR, a mixture combining 60 forward primers for TCR Vbeta segments and 13 reverse primers for TCR Jbeta segments was used. The CDR3 region of rearranged TCR beta genes was amplified from genomic DNA by a multiplex PCR assay. The amplified TCR beta libraries were sequenced on the Illumina HiSeq System as 87-base-pair reads. On the authors' methods: A later analysis tallied tens of millions of unique TCR beta chains across the 666 repertoires, and approximately 9.9 million of those chains were shared by two or more donors. To remove PCR and sequencing errors, raw reads were error-corrected and collapsed into unique sequences using a nearest-neighbor algorithm that merged closely related sequences. V, D and J gene segments were assigned by aligning CDR3 sequences to IMGT reference sequences. Each retained sequence needed at least a six-nucleotide match to both a V gene segment and a J gene segment. A rearrangement was called productive if the CDR3 had no stop codons and remained in frame with V and J, and every other rearrangement was called non-productive. CDR3 was defined by IMGT convention, running from the second conserved V-encoded cysteine to the conserved J-encoded phenylalanine. In an earlier analysis of around 540 of the donors, sequences lacking an unambiguous match to a single V gene segment were excluded. In an earlier analysis of 587 of the donors, V segments were called functional above 56.7% productive rearrangements and were called segregating when the between-donor standard deviation exceeded 5%. A statistical classification framework was developed to diagnose cytomegalovirus status using the catalog of TCR beta chain sequences. V and J gene assignment, in a later analysis, came from comparing TCR nucleotide sequences with IMGT/GENE-DB human TR gene sequences. The TCRdist pipeline was used in a later analysis to assign CDR3 sequences and most-parsimonious VDJ recombination scenarios. In a later analysis, every TCR beta chain was defined by the combination of its CDR3 amino acid sequence and its V-gene family, and reads without a unique V-gene family were dropped. As a way to deal with suspected cross-contamination and a sequencing artifact, a later analysis dropped approximately 570 nucleotide sequences that were highly shared and had low generation probability. For each public chain, a later analysis derived a clonal expansion index from normalized ranks of inferred template counts within each repertoire. A later analysis computed generation probabilities with a VDJ recombination model fitted to out-of-frame rearrangements, and checked the results against IGoR. Hypergeometric tests were used in a later analysis to score TCR-TCR, TCR-HLA and TCR-CMV co-occurrence, with a repertoire-size bias correction applied to the TCR pairs. A later analysis estimated false discovery rates by permuting HLA or CMV assignments 20 times. In a later analysis, co-occurring TCRs were grouped using DBSCAN, and TCRdist sequence similarity was added for clustering within HLA-allele-positive subsets. Co-occurrence clustering excluded repertoires with fewer than 30,000 or more than 120,000 public chains, plus five with anomalous nucleotide sharing. This immuneACCESS table, as held by TCRdb, lists in-frame sequences with V and J called but not all clones. Of the missing ones, under half trace to an unresolved V gene in checked studies; the others have no known cause. V and J calls plus clone size are reproduced from that table; the DNA served to infer D and trimming. The table kept for this sample lists 130,000 to 150,000 clones. The top ten clonotypes cover approximately 2.4% of the sample.

The cohort consisted of approximately 670 healthy bone marrow donors. All cohort members were sampled while nominally healthy, although unrecorded immune exposures were likely present. The donor was CMV seronegative and belonged to the group of around 400 seronegative cohort members. A peripheral blood sample was provided by each donor, and peripheral blood mononuclear cells were used for TCR beta sequencing. Genomic DNA was extracted from the blood cell samples with the Qiagen DNeasy Blood Extraction Kit. Remarks on this clone: Its binding antigen is unknown.

What the work shows at the level of the full study, not this receptor alone: When HLA alleles, especially DR and DQ, strongly co-occurred, TCR associations were difficult to assign to individual alleles. In a later analysis, some 17,000 TCR beta sequences were associated with specific HLA alleles at a false discovery rate of 0.05. The sequencing pipeline was judged likely to have produced a cluster of highly shared sequence variants as a technical artifact. A further reported finding was that TCR beta sequences accurately predicted the HLA-A and HLA-B alleles for most subjects in the first cohort. Because the 87-base-pair reads could not distinguish some IMGT-functional V segments, including TRBV6-2 and TRBV6-3, those segments were excluded. Because counts were too low, about 18 rarely observed V segments, including chromosome 9 orphons, were excluded from the earlier analysis of 587 of the donors. CMV serostatus was the only immune exposure information available for the cohort. Cytomegalovirus status was reported to be diagnosed by the classifier with high specificity and sensitivity in both the original and validation cohorts. The study gave a list of about 160 TCR beta chains associated with cytomegalovirus. In vitro tests confirmed that a few of the cytomegalovirus-associated TCR beta chains recognize cytomegalovirus antigens. Linkage disequilibrium might explain the correlated functional status among segregating V segments, but an unknown experimental factor could not be excluded. The authors suggested that the approach could potentially be extended to other disease states and immunological phenotypes. While some public TCRs were present in many individuals, most TCR sequences turned up only very rarely across donors. Most CMV-associated TCR beta chains appeared to be HLA-restricted in a later analysis, and the HLA associations seemed to be driven largely by CMV exposure. A later analysis found that HLA-associated TCR beta chains were more clonally expanded and had lower generation probabilities than equally common non-associated chains. An earlier analysis of approximately 600 of the donors showed that most TCR beta V segments appeared in productive rearrangements either about 87% or about 30% of the time, which broadly matched IMGT annotations. Only TCR beta chains were sequenced in this cohort, and the absence of alpha or paired-chain data limited detectable features. A later genetic analysis reported fewer N-insertions in productive TCRs among donors in an Asian-associated ancestry cluster than the roughly 700-donor mean. Presence/absence analyses assumed roughly uniform sequencing depth across donors, an assumption that may not hold. A later analysis found that TCR association rates varied across HLA loci, with DRB1 alleles showing the most associated TCRs and HLA-C alleles the fewest. V-gene and J-gene trimming of TCR beta chains was associated with a missense DCLRE1C variant in a later genetic analysis, and the association was replicated in an independent cohort. In a later analysis, several top co-occurrence clusters were reported to appear linked to parvovirus B19, influenza, CMV and Epstein-Barr virus. Because HLA typing was unavailable for some donors at each locus, only the typed subset was used in association tests.

CDR1 and CDR2, looked up from the germline V gene, are SGDLS and YYNGEE. From the cysteine through the phenylalanine, the CDR3 covers 16 amino acids. Only the CDR3 DNA stays, 48 bases, in frame from base 1. The junction shows trimming of 3 bases on V and 5 bases on J, and the gene matches do not reach 8 bases of it. Material: PBMCs. This TCR derives from a man aged 40-50 years in good health and CMV-seronegative. The chain is encoded by TRBV9 joined to TRBJ2-1, and TRBD1 aligns with 10 junction nucleotides. The CDR3 protein: CASSDDRDRGNNEQFF. The nucleotide sequence reads as follows: TGTGCCAGCAGCGACGACCGGGACAGGGGCAACAATGAGCAGTTCTTC. When the CDR3 is completed using the reference TRBV9 and TRBJ2-1 genes on either side, the full variable domain is DSGVTQTPKHLITATGQRVTLRCSPRSGDLSVYWYQQSLDQGLQFLIQYYNGEERAKGNILERFSAQQFPDLHSELNLSSLELGDSALYFCASSDDRDRGNNEQFFGPGTRLTVL.